This T cell receptor beta chain was recorded in a study of blood T cell repertoires in COVID-19. Study-wide background: Samples representing acute and convalescent COVID-19 were sourced from the United States, Italy and Spain. T cells, B-cell-depleted T cells, or PBMCs provided the cDNA or gDNA that served as material.

Here immunoSEQ multiplex PCR was the method, and the copy in TCRdb shows in-frame clones only, minus some. The sample lists under 300,000 clones; about 79% were seen once. Germline values: CDR1 SGHRS, CDR2 YFSETQ. CDR3 length: 14 amino acids. V dropped 0 bases and J dropped 8; count of bases not matched to a gene: 7. The receptor's source is a woman older than 75 with acute or convalescent COVID-19. The source material was peripheral blood. The chain links TRBV5-1 to TRBJ1-2, with 7 positions matching TRBD1. DNA of the CDR3: TGCGCCAGCAGCTTGGCACAGGGGCTTTCCGGCTACACCTTC. Translation gives CASSLAQGLSGYTF.